Listed here are 25 T cell receptor beta chains from one sample, sequenced in a study of cytomegalovirus exposure and HLA in healthy donors. Here immunoSEQ multiplex PCR was the method, and the copy in TCRdb shows in-frame clones only, minus some. The profile covers 140,000 or so clones, with nearly 90% appearing a single time and roughly 9.2% taken by the ten largest. The sequencing sample was made of PBMCs. The receptors come from a woman under 30 in good health and CMV-seropositive.

The V gene is TRBV2, the J gene TRBJ2-7, with 9 bases matching TRBD2. Germline CDR1 SNHLY, CDR2 FYNNEI. The CDR3 totals 17 residues. The V segment lost 3 bases and the J segment 0 bases; nucleotides outside the gene matches: 9. CDR3 sequence (DNA): TGTGCCAGCAGTGACGAGACTAGCGGCAGGAGCTCCTACGAGCAGTACTTC. It specifies CASSDETSGRSSYEQYF.

This chain links TRBV5-1 with TRBJ1-1, with a weak D call TRBD1 (5 bases). Germline V lookup: CDR1 SGHRS, CDR2 YFSETQ. Trimming shortened V by 2 bases and J by 0 bases, and 8 bases separated the two germline ends. The CDR3 loop spans 14 amino acids. This CDR3 reads CASSFTGLNTEAFF. The CDR3 bases are TGCGCCAGCAGCTTTACAGGCCTGAACACTGAAGCTTTCTTT.

The chain is built from TRBV18 and TRBJ2-7; TRBD2 might be the D (5 bases). Germline V gives CDR1 KGHSH, CDR2 LQKENI. Trimming removed 2 bases at V and 2 bases at J, with 13 bases between. The CDR3 is made up of 15 amino acids. The chain's CDR3 is CASSPRAWETYEQYF. CDR3 in DNA: TGTGCCAGCTCACCAAGGGCATGGGAGACCTACGAGCAGTACTTC.

The chain joins TRBV7-6 to TRBJ2-7; D uncertain. Germline lookup yields CDR1 SGHVS and CDR2 FNYEAQ. CDR3 size: 17 residues. The ends were cut back, 4 bases at V and 5 bases at J, with 24 bases in the middle. The CDR3: CASSCFRLESYRDEQYF. The CDR3 nucleotides are TGTGCCAGCAGCTGTTTTAGATTAGAGAGTTATAGAGACGAGCAGTACTTC.

The rearrangement joins TRBV5-4 to TRBJ1-4, with D unresolved. This CDR3 is built from 13 residues. Looked up from germline, CDR1 is SGHNT and CDR2 is YYREEE (reference sequence). The V gene lost 4 bases and the J gene lost 4 bases, with 8 bases spanning the gap. This CDR3 is CASSEYNNEKLFF. CDR3 sequence (DNA): TGTGCCAGCAGCGAGTATAATAATGAAAAACTGTTTTTT. The entire variable domain, with the rest obtained from reference TRBV5-4 and TRBJ1-4, is as follows: ETGVTQSPTHLIKTRGQQVTLRCSSQSGHNTVSWYQQALGQGPQFIFQYYREEENGRGNFPPRFSGLQFPNYSSELNVNALELDDSALYLCASSEYNNEKLFFGSGTQLSVL.

The chain has TRBV19 and TRBJ2-7, with TRBD2 as a possible D gene (6 bases). With 5 bases removed from V and 4 bases from J, the gap between germline ends came to 18 bases. The CDR3 runs 15 residues. Looked up from germline, CDR1 is LNHDA and CDR2 is SQIVND (reference sequence). Here the CDR3 reads CASSWGDRVAYEQYF. The DNA of the CDR3 is TGTGCCAGTAGTTGGGGGGACCGTGTGGCGTACGAGCAGTACTTC.

The chain joins TRBV25-1 to TRBJ1-1; 11 nucleotides align to TRBD1. J was trimmed by 5 bases and V by 3 bases; bases with no gene match: 8. Germline V gives CDR1 MGHDK, CDR2 SYGVNS. This CDR3 region has 16 residues. CDR3 protein: CASSDWTGGSLTEAFF. As DNA, the CDR3 is TGTGCCAGCAGTGACTGGACAGGGGGCTCCTTGACTGAAGCTTTCTTT.

The CDR3 bases are TGTGCCAGCAGCCCGACTTGGCAAATTTTCACAGATACGCAGTATTTT. This gives the protein CASSPTWQIFTDTQYF. The V and J genes are TRBV7-6 and TRBJ2-3; D ambiguous. V shed 5 bases and J shed 2 bases, with 17 bases lying between them. In germline, CDR1 is SGHVS, CDR2 FNYEAQ. This CDR3 has 16 residues.

The V and J genes are TRBV16 and TRBJ2-7; D is perhaps TRBD2 (6 bases). Germline assignment: CDR1 KGHSY and CDR2 FQNENV. The CDR3 spans 18 residues. The V gene lost 3 bases and the J gene lost 4 bases, with 25 bases spanning the gap. The CDR3 spells CASSQSGRKGSGWYEQYF. As DNA, the CDR3 is TGTGCCAGCAGCCAGAGCGGGCGAAAGGGGTCAGGTTGGTACGAGCAGTACTTC. The variable domain in full, completed from reference TRBV16 and TRBJ2-7, reads GEEVAQTPKHLVRGEGQKAKLYCAPIKGHSYVFWYQQVLKNEFKFLISFQNENVFDETGMPKERFSAKCLPNSPCSLEIQATKLEDSAVYFCASSQSGRKGSGWYEQYFGPGTRLTVT.

The CDR3: CASSGNSGTFPDTQYF. In nucleotides, the CDR3 is TGTGCCAGCAGCGGGAACTCCGGGACTTTCCCCGATACGCAGTATTTT. The rearrangement joins TRBV7-8 to TRBJ2-3, with a tentative D call TRBD2 (6 bases). Trimming stripped 5 bases from V and 6 bases from J, with 21 bases between. This CDR3 is built from 16 residues. Germline CDR1 SGHVS, CDR2 FQNEAQ.

This chain uses TRBV5-1 with TRBJ1-5; TRBD1 matches 8 bases. This CDR3 is 15 amino acids long. V trimming: 5 bases; J trimming: 8 bases; junction bases outside the gene matches: 12. Germline CDR1 is SGHRS and CDR2 is YFSETQ. CDR3: CASSGQGGGGEPQHF. As DNA, the CDR3 is TGCGCCAGCAGTGGACAGGGCGGGGGTGGCGAGCCCCAGCATTTT. Supplemented by reference TRBV5-1 and TRBJ1-5, the full variable domain reads KAGVTQTPRYLIKTRGQQVTLSCSPISGHRSVSWYQQTPGQGLQFLFEYFSETQRNKGNFPGRFSGRQFSNSRSEMNVSTLELGDSALYLCASSGQGGGGEPQHFGDGTRLSIL.

This chain links TRBV28 with TRBJ1-6; tentatively, D is TRBD1 (6 bases). Trimming left V 5 bases short and J 4 bases short, with 6 bases between. Germline V lookup: CDR1 MDHEN, CDR2 SYDVKM. This CDR3 is 13 amino acids long. In nucleotides, the CDR3 is TGTGCCAGCAGTAGGGGGTATAATTCACCCCTCCACTTT. Amino acid sequence: CASSRGYNSPLHF.

V gene TRBV19 combines with J gene TRBJ2-5, with TRBD1 as a possible D gene (5 bases). The CDR3 length is 13 residues. Trimming took off 7 bases at V and 3 bases at J, with 12 bases between the two ends. CDR1 and CDR2 from the germline V gene are LNHDA and SQIVND (reference sequence). This CDR3 is CASKGRDKETQYF. As DNA, the CDR3 is TGTGCCAGTAAAGGCAGGGATAAAGAGACCCAGTACTTC.

The gene calls are TRBV11-3 and TRBJ2-7; the match to TRBD2 covers 7 bases. Trimming took 4 bases from V and 2 from J; bases not matched to a gene: 8. Per germline, CDR1 SGHNT and CDR2 YENEEA. The CDR3 contains 15 residues. This CDR3 is CASSSNPGGAYEQYF. The CDR3 DNA follows: TGTGCCAGCAGCTCCAATCCGGGGGGTGCCTACGAGCAGTACTTC.

A word on this clone: Other DNA sequences in this specimen translate into the identical CDR3. V and J are TRBV4-1 and TRBJ1-3; 8 positions match TRBD1. Per the germline V gene, CDR1 is MGHRA and CDR2 is YSYEKL. CDR3 length equals 15 residues. The ends lost 2 bases at V and 4 bases at J; junction bases unmatched: 4. This CDR3 is CASSQPGTGGNTIYF. Here the CDR3 DNA reads TGCGCCAGCAGCCAACCAGGGACAGGAGGAAACACCATATATTTT.

This chain links TRBV5-1 with TRBJ2-7, with 13 nucleotides matching TRBD2. After removal of 3 bases from V and 1 base from J, the junction contained 10 bases not matched to a gene. This CDR3 has 18 amino acids. In germline, CDR1 is SGHRS, CDR2 YFSETQ. Written as DNA, the CDR3 is TGCGCCAGCAGCTACGCGACGGGACTAGCGGGGAGGTCCTACGAGCAGTACTTC. It specifies CASSYATGLAGRSYEQYF.

The chain joins TRBV4-2 to TRBJ1-2, with 8 bases identical to TRBD1. Germline-derived CDR1 and CDR2 are LGHNA and YNFKEQ. There are 14 residues in the CDR3. V dropped 2 bases and J dropped 8; count of bases not matched to a gene: 7. CDR3 loop: CASSQRTGGKGYTF. The DNA of the CDR3 is TGTGCCAGCAGCCAACGCACAGGGGGAAAGGGCTACACCTTC.

J is TRBJ2-5 and V is TRBV15; possible D gene TRBD1, 6 bases. The germline V gene encodes CDR1 LNHNV and CDR2 YYDKDF (reference sequence). This CDR3 comprises 18 residues. The V end was cut by 0 bases, the J end by 2 bases, with 19 bases between. The CDR3 loop reads CATSRDRSGGGHQETQYF. CDR3 bases: TGTGCCACCAGCAGAGATCGGTCTGGTGGGGGACATCAAGAGACCCAGTACTTC.

The CDR3 DNA sequence: TGTGCCAGCAGCGCCCGGACAAGTCAATTTGGTGCCTACGAGCAGTACTTC. Its protein is CASSARTSQFGAYEQYF. The chain has TRBV9 and TRBJ2-7; tentative D call: TRBD1 (5 bases). Between the trimmed V and J ends, which lost 3 bases and 2 bases, there was a span of 21 bases. CDR1 is SGDLS, CDR2 YYNGEE, per germline. This CDR3 contains 17 residues.

V is TRBV9 and J is TRBJ1-1; D is possibly TRBD1 (5 bases). Germline V CDR1 and CDR2: SGDLS, YYNGEE. The CDR3 totals 14 residues. V was pared by 0 bases and J by 3 bases, with 9 bases between. The CDR3 region is CASSVEGAYTEAFF. The CDR3 bases are TGTGCCAGCAGCGTAGAAGGGGCGTACACTGAAGCTTTCTTT.

V usage is TRBV5-1 and J usage is TRBJ2-2; 10 nucleotides agree with TRBD2. From germline, CDR1 is SGHRS and CDR2 YFSETQ. Unmatched junction bases numbered 6, after V lost 0 bases and J lost 7 bases. The CDR3 runs to 16 residues. This chain's CDR3 is CASSLASGGAIGELFF. The CDR3 nucleotides read TGCGCCAGCAGCTTGGCCAGCGGGGGGGCGATCGGGGAGCTGTTTTTT.

The chain is built from TRBV10-1 and TRBJ2-1, with 13 bases identical to TRBD2. CDR1 and CDR2 from the germline V gene are WNHNN and SYGVQD (reference sequence). The CDR3 consists of 15 residues. V lost 3 bases and J lost 6; bases outside the gene matches: 2. The CDR3 region is CASSDRLAGGNEQFF. The CDR3 DNA is TGCGCCAGCAGTGACCGACTAGCGGGGGGCAATGAGCAGTTCTTC.

V usage is TRBV5-4 and J usage is TRBJ1-2; the D is unclear. CDR3 length: 12 residues. In germline, CDR1 is SGHNT, CDR2 YYREEE (reference sequence). V was pared by 2 bases and J by 5 bases, with 7 bases between. The CDR3 DNA sequence: TGTGCCAGCAGCTTCGAGCGTTATGGCTACACCTTC. Translated, it gives CASSFERYGYTF.

This chain connects TRBV19 to TRBJ1-1; unclear D gene. From germline, CDR1 is LNHDA and CDR2 SQIVND (reference sequence). This CDR3 region has 14 residues. The ends were cut back, 7 bases at V and 6 bases at J, with 18 bases in the middle. CDR3 protein: CASTNPAGGPEAFF. The CDR3 coding sequence is TGTGCCAGTACTAATCCCGCGGGCGGCCCTGAAGCTTTCTTT.

This sequence joins TRBV13 and TRBJ2-1; the match to TRBD2 covers 9 bases. Germline CDR1 is PRHDT and CDR2 is FYEKMQ (reference sequence). The V gene end was trimmed by 2 bases and the J gene end by 5 bases; junction bases not matched to a gene: 4. The CDR3 sequence is 15 residues long. In DNA form, the CDR3 reads TGTGCCAGCAGCTTACCGCTAGCGGGGAACAATGAGCAGTTCTTC. Amino acids: CASSLPLAGNNEQFF.